A single TCR beta chain is shown here with its context. Other DNA sequences in the same sample also yield this CDR3. This entry is derived from a study of blood T cell repertoires in COVID-19. Study overall: Samples taken during acute and convalescent COVID-19 were collected in the United States, Italy and Spain.

The method was immunoSEQ multiplex PCR; TCRdb's version includes in-frame clones alone and lacks a portion of them. The sample holds some 100,000 clones, 82% seen once. CDR1 and CDR2 (germline): LGHNA, YSLEER. There are 15 residues in the CDR3. V was pared by 1 base and J by 0 bases, with 7 bases between. Material: peripheral blood. The receptor was isolated from a man aged 50-60 years with active or convalescent COVID-19. V and J are TRBV4-3 and TRBJ2-1; perhaps TRBD1 as D (6 bases). CDR3 DNA sequence: TGCGCCAGCAGCCAAGGACAGGACTCCTACAATGAGCAGTTCTTC. This codes for CASSQGQDSYNEQFF.